These T cell receptor beta chains were read from a single sample in a study of blood T cell repertoires in COVID-19. Sequencing was performed with immunoSEQ multiplex PCR; in TCRdb, only in-frame clones are kept and a portion is missing. The table lists around 100,000 clones, about 80% of them singletons, with approximately 6.8% in the top ten. Input material: peripheral blood. Every receptor here comes from a man in his 60s with acute or convalescent COVID-19. CDR3s include the opening cysteine and the closing phenylalanine or tryptophan. The D gene is left open where the match is weak. Clone size is given for some rows only: seen once, a few or many times, or a class if the clone is expanded.

.	15	TRBJ1-6	TRBV7-9	.	TGTGCCAGCAGCTCTCACACAGGGTATAATTCACCCCTCCACTTT	CASSSHTGYNSPLHF
.	12	TRBJ2-7	TRBV2	.	TGTGCCAGCAGTGAGACGGGGTACGAGCAGTACTTC	CASSETGYEQYF
TRBD1	16	TRBJ1-5	TRBV2	.	TGTGCCAGCAGTCCTGATCTGACAGGGGAGGATCAGCCCCAGCATTTT	CASSPDLTGEDQPQHF
.	17	TRBJ2-7	TRBV3-1/TRBV3-2	.	TGTGCCAGCAGCCAAGCCTTGGTTCGCGGGATCTCTGGGGAGCAGTACTTC	CASSQALVRGISGEQYF
TRBD1	14	TRBJ1-2	TRBV2	.	TGTGCCAGCAGTATACAGGGGGATATCTATGGCTACACCTTC	CASSIQGDIYGYTF
.	14	TRBJ1-1	TRBV5-5	.	TGTGCCAGCAGCTTGGCCGGCGGTAAGTGGGAAGCTTTCTTT	CASSLAGGKWEAFF
.	15	TRBJ2-4	TRBV10-3	.	TGTGCCATCAGCCCAGGGATATTGGCCAAAAACATTCAGTACTTC	CAISPGILAKNIQYF
.	13	TRBJ1-6	TRBV5-1	.	TGCGCCAGCAGCGCGGACAGTAATTCACCCCTCCACTTT	CASSADSNSPLHF
TRBD1	17	TRBJ1-5	TRBV6-1	.	TGTGCCAGCAGTGAATGGCAAGGGACAGGGAATTATCAGCCCCAGCATTTT	CASSEWQGTGNYQPQHF
.	13	TRBJ2-2	TRBV24-1	.	TGTGCCACCAGTATCGCGTACACCGGGGAGCTGTTTTTT	CATSIAYTGELFF
.	14	TRBJ2-7	TRBV3-1/TRBV3-2	few	TGTGCCAGCAGCCAAGATAGGGGGAGCTACGAGCAGTACTTC	CASSQDRGSYEQYF
.	15	TRBJ1-5	TRBV30	.	TGTGCCTGGGCCGATGGTGCTGCGTTCAATCAGCCCCAGCATTTT	CAWADGAAFNQPQHF
TRBD1	15	TRBJ1-5	TRBV19	once	TGTGCCAGTAGTAAAATGGGACAGGGCAATCAGCCCCAGCATTTT	CASSKMGQGNQPQHF
.	14	TRBJ1-5	TRBV20-1	few	TGCAGTGCTAGTAGGGGGACGGGGGGTCAGCCCCAGCATTTT	CSASRGTGGQPQHF
.	12	TRBJ1-2	TRBV24-1	.	TGTGCCACATCCGACAGAGGCTATGGCTACACCTTC	CATSDRGYGYTF
TRBD1	15	TRBJ1-1	TRBV6-5	.	TGTGCCAGCAGTTCCCCGGGACAGATGAACACTGAAGCTTTCTTT	CASSSPGQMNTEAFF
TRBD1	16	TRBJ2-7	TRBV27	.	TGTGCCAGCAGTTTATACCCCCCACAGGGGAGCTACGAGCAGTACTTC	CASSLYPPQGSYEQYF
TRBD2	15	TRBJ2-1	TRBV7-2	once	TGTGCCAGCAGCCTGGGGGGGTCTACTCGGAATGAGCAGTTCTTC	CASSLGGSTRNEQFF
TRBD1	14	TRBJ2-7	TRBV11-3	.	TGTGCCAGCAGCTCACAGGGGGACCCGAGTAAGCAGTACTTC	CASSSQGDPSKQYF
TRBD2	15	TRBJ2-2	TRBV5-4	.	TGTGCCAGCAGCTTCGCACTAGCGGGGGCCGGGGAGCTGTTTTTT	CASSFALAGAGELFF
.	14	TRBJ1-1	TRBV5-1	.	TGCGCCAGCAGTGTGCAGGATAGAAACACTGAAGCTTTCTTT	CASSVQDRNTEAFF
TRBD1	13	TRBJ1-2	TRBV7-2	once	TGTGCCAGCAGCTCGCGACAGGGTGGTGGCTACACCTTC	CASSSRQGGGYTF
TRBD1	14	TRBJ2-3	TRBV4-3	.	TGCGCCAGCAGCCAAGGACAGGGGAATGGGGAGGAGGATTTT	CASSQGQGNGEEDF
.	19	TRBJ1-5	TRBV19	.	TGTGCCAGTAGTATATTCGGTCAGGAGGATGTTTATAGCAATCAGCCCCAGCATTTT	CASSIFGQEDVYSNQPQHF
TRBD1	15	TRBJ1-1	TRBV5-1	.	TGCGCCAGCAGCTTGTCACAGGGGGCCTACACTGAAGCTTTCTTT	CASSLSQGAYTEAFF
TRBD1	13	TRBJ2-1	TRBV9	.	TGTGCCAGCAGCTTCGGGACAGGGGTTGAGCAGTTCTTC	CASSFGTGVEQFF
.	15	TRBJ1-2	TRBV2	.	TGTGCCAGCAGTGATAGAGGGAGACCTAACTATGGCTACACCTTC	CASSDRGRPNYGYTF
TRBD1	16	TRBJ1-3	TRBV29-1	.	TGCAGCGTTACTATCCCGGGACAGGGGCCCGGAAACACCATATATTTT	CSVTIPGQGPGNTIYF
.	14	TRBJ1-6	TRBV6-5	.	TGTGCCAGCAGTTCTAGGCAGGGGAATTCACCCCTCCACTTT	CASSSRQGNSPLHF
TRBD1	17	TRBJ1-6	TRBV4-2	once	TGTGCCAGCAGCCAACCACAGGGGTTTAGTCCGGATTCACCCCTCCACTTT	CASSQPQGFSPDSPLHF
.	13	TRBJ1-2	TRBV5-8	.	TGTGCCAGCAGCTTGGTCCAGGTATTCGGCTACACCTTC	CASSLVQVFGYTF
.	12	TRBJ2-3	TRBV2	.	TGTGCCAGCAGTGACCCAGGTTATACGCAGTATTTT	CASSDPGYTQYF
TRBD1	14	TRBJ1-4	TRBV5-1	.	TGCGCCAGCAGCTTGGGACAGGGTAATGAAAAACTGTTTTTT	CASSLGQGNEKLFF
TRBD1	16	TRBJ1-2	TRBV2	.	TGTGCCAGCAGTCAAGCCAGGGGGCGGTCTCTTAATGGCTACACCTTC	CASSQARGRSLNGYTF
.	13	TRBJ2-7	TRBV21-1	.	TGTGCCAGCAGCAATCGACACTTTTACGAGCAGTACTTC	CASSNRHFYEQYF
.	18	TRBJ2-7	TRBV21-1	.	TGTGCCAGCAGCAAAGTAAGATTCGGGTGGCCGGCATCTACCGAGCAGTACTTC	CASSKVRFGWPASTEQYF
.	15	TRBJ1-5	TRBV6-2/TRBV6-3	.	TGTGCCAGCAGTTACTCGGCGCAGGGGAAACAGCCCCAGCATTTT	CASSYSAQGKQPQHF
TRBD1	14	TRBJ1-1	TRBV11-1	.	TGTGCCAGCAGGACACAGGGGATGAACACTGAAGCTTTCTTT	CASRTQGMNTEAFF
.	16	TRBJ2-3	TRBV5-4	.	TGTGCCAGCAGCGCCGGCGCGGGACCCCTCACAGATACGCAGTATTTT	CASSAGAGPLTDTQYF
.	13	TRBJ1-1	TRBV30	.	TGTGCCTCGCACTCTCAGGTGAACACTGAAGCTTTCTTT	CASHSQVNTEAFF
.	13	TRBJ1-2	TRBV5-8	.	TGTGCCAGCAGCCGTACAATCAACTATGGCTACACCTTC	CASSRTINYGYTF
TRBD1	14	TRBJ1-5	TRBV27	.	TGTGCCAGCAGCCGACAGGGCTGGAATCAGCCCCAGCATTTT	CASSRQGWNQPQHF
TRBD2	15	TRBJ2-5	TRBV19	.	TGTGCCAGTAGTATGCCTAGCGGGGGTCGAGAGACCCAGTACTTC	CASSMPSGGRETQYF
.	13	TRBJ1-1	TRBV6-5	.	TGTGCCAGCAGTACGGGACATGACACTGAAGCTTTCTTT	CASSTGHDTEAFF
TRBD1	15	TRBJ1-3	TRBV19	.	TGTGCCACTAGACCATCAGGGGGCTCTGGAAACACCATATATTTT	CATRPSGGSGNTIYF
TRBD1	16	TRBJ1-5	TRBV19	.	TGTGCCAGTAGTGTAGGGACAGCTAATAGCAATCAGCCCCAGCATTTT	CASSVGTANSNQPQHF
.	15	TRBJ2-5	TRBV9	.	TGTGCCAGCAGCGCGAGGCAGGGCTACCAAGAGACCCAGTACTTC	CASSARQGYQETQYF
.	15	TRBJ2-3	TRBV9	.	TGTGCCAGCAGCGTAGAGGTTAGCGGCACAGATACGCAGTATTTT	CASSVEVSGTDTQYF
.	13	TRBJ1-1	TRBV5-4	.	TGTGCCAGCAGGGAGGAGAAGAACACTGAAGCTTTCTTT	CASREEKNTEAFF
.	15	TRBJ2-1	TRBV11-2	.	TGTGCCAGCAGGCCTTCCTGGACAATTCACAATGAGCAGTTCTTC	CASRPSWTIHNEQFF
TRBD1	14	TRBJ1-1	TRBV5-4	.	TGTGCCAGCAGACCTCCGGGACAGGTGGTTGAAGCTTTCTTT	CASRPPGQVVEAFF